This paragraph reports one T cell receptor (beta chain). Its target is not known. These data come from a study of identical twins. Overall study findings and caveats: Memory repertoires showed no such pattern, whereas abundant cord blood beta clonotypes carried fewer insertions. Among out-of-frame alpha sequences shared by twins, low generation probability occurred in excess.

Each cDNA held unique molecular identifiers, and template switching gave it a universal primer site. TCRdb passed the 5' RACE reads through MiXCR, listing each CDR3 protein once. The data hold under 500,000 distinct CDR3 sequences, with approximately 15% observed a single time. The CDR3 is 16 residues long. The J segment lost 0 bases and the V segment lost 3 bases, leaving 7 bases of the junction unmatched. Germline CDR1 and CDR2: SGHDN and FVKESK. The data also belong to a second study, concerning yellow fever vaccine responses in identical twins.

The gene calls are TRBV14 and TRBJ2-7, with 8 bases fitting TRBD2. The specimen sequenced was CD4+ T cells sorted from blood. This TCR derives from a woman younger than 35 in good health. The chain's CDR3 is CASSHLTSGASYEQYF. The CDR3 bases are TGTGCCAGCAGCCATCTTACTAGCGGAGCCTCCTACGAGCAGTACTTC.